Following are 11 T cell receptor beta chains from one sample sequenced in a study of graft-versus-host responses after intestinal transplantation. These TCRs' antigens remain unknown. Produced via immunoSEQ multiplex PCR; TCRdb's table is partial and in-frame only. Of 90,000 to 130,000 clones in the sample, more than 80% were seen once. The sequences come from unstimulated CD4+ T cells sorted from spleen or lymph node cells, collected before transplant. Receptors originate from a human donor who was the organ donor for an intestinal transplant.

This chain joins TRBV4-1 and TRBJ1-5; D is unresolved. V was trimmed by 0 bases and J by 0 bases, leaving 18 bases between them. Germline V gene sequence: CDR1 MGHRA, CDR2 YSYEKL. The CDR3 loop spans 19 amino acids. CDR3 DNA sequence: TGCGCCAGCAGCCAAGATCTTATCGGGCAAGACATTAGCAATCAGCCCCAGCATTTT. This encodes CASSQDLIGQDISNQPQHF.

The chain has TRBV4-1 and TRBJ1-2; D is unresolved. The germline gives CDR1 MGHRA, CDR2 YSYEKL. Trimming removed 0 bases from V and 2 bases from J, with 13 bases in between. CDR3 length: 16 amino acids. This CDR3 is CASSQEGSGGNYGYTF. The CDR3 DNA reads TGCGCCAGCAGCCAAGAAGGTTCAGGAGGGAACTATGGCTACACCTTC.

The rearrangement joins TRBV6-1 to TRBJ2-2; the D gene is possibly TRBD2 (5 bases). Deletions cut 5 bases from V and 1 base from J, with 5 bases between. This CDR3 spans 13 amino acids. The germline gives CDR1 MNHNS, CDR2 SASEGT. The CDR3 here is CASSSGNTGELFF. The DNA of the CDR3 is TGTGCCAGCAGTAGCGGGAACACCGGGGAGCTGTTTTTT.

V and J are TRBV6-1 and TRBJ2-3; D remains unclear. CDR1 and CDR2 (germline): MNHNS, SASEGT. There are 15 residues in the CDR3. V was trimmed by 2 bases and J by 0 bases, leaving 9 bases between them. In DNA form, the CDR3 reads TGTGCCAGCAGTGAACTGATTACTAGCACAGATACGCAGTATTTT. It encodes CASSELITSTDTQYF.

This rearrangement joins TRBV6-6 to TRBJ2-2, with 9 bases fitting TRBD1. The V segment lost 10 bases and the J segment 4 bases; nucleotides outside the gene matches: 7. The CDR3 is 14 residues long. CDR1 and CDR2 from the germline V gene are MNHNY and SVGAGI (reference sequence). The chain's CDR3 is CAITGTGITGELFF. CDR3 DNA sequence: TGTGCCATTACCGGGACAGGGATCACCGGGGAGCTGTTTTTT.

This clone was counted a few times. This sequence joins TRBV19 and TRBJ2-3; weak D call: TRBD2 (6 bases). V gave up 3 bases and J gave up 2 bases, with 24 bases separating them. The CDR3 length is 19 residues. Germline CDR1 LNHDA, CDR2 SQIVND (reference sequence). CDR3 loop: CASSIPNGRSSGPTDTQYF. In DNA, the CDR3 is TGTGCCAGTAGTATTCCTAACGGCCGGAGTAGCGGCCCCACAGATACGCAGTATTTT.

V is TRBV28 and J is TRBJ2-5, with D maybe TRBD2 (5 bases). The germline V and J ends were trimmed by 5 bases and 5 bases, with 12 bases remaining between them. Germline V CDR1 and CDR2: MDHEN, SYDVKM. This CDR3 has 13 amino acids. The CDR3 loop reads CASSLRGRETQYF. CDR3 in DNA: TGTGCCAGCAGTCTACGGGGTCGGGAGACCCAGTACTTC.

The chain couples TRBV7-2 to TRBJ1-4; D call uncertain. Trimming shortened V by 1 base and J by 4 bases, and 7 bases separated the two germline ends. The germline V gene has CDR1 SGHTA and CDR2 FQGNSA. CDR3 size: 14 residues. The CDR3 region has the DNA TGTGCCAGCAGCTTAGTAGGGAGTAATGAAAAACTGTTTTTT. Protein: CASSLVGSNEKLFF.

The chain has TRBV28 and TRBJ2-3; maybe TRBD2 (6 bases). The ends were cut back, 3 bases at V and 2 bases at J, with 15 bases in the middle. The CDR3 loop spans 16 amino acids. CDR1 and CDR2 from the germline V gene are MDHEN and SYDVKM. The CDR3 is CASSFPLAEPTDTQYF. DNA for the CDR3: TGTGCCAGCAGTTTCCCTTTAGCGGAGCCCACAGATACGCAGTATTTT.

The V call is TRBV5-1, the J call TRBJ2-5; D not resolved. Germline CDR1 reads SGHRS; CDR2 reads YFSETQ. Trimming left V 2 bases short and J 2 bases short, with 10 bases between. The CDR3 runs 14 residues. The CDR3, as DNA: TGCGCCAGCAGCTTCGGTTCGGTACAAGAGACCCAGTACTTC. This codes for CASSFGSVQETQYF.

This sequence joins TRBV28 and TRBJ1-5; weak D call: TRBD1 (6 bases). Trimming stripped 9 bases from V and 3 bases from J, with 12 bases between. Germline lookup yields CDR1 MDHEN and CDR2 SYDVKM. The CDR3 is made up of 13 amino acids. As DNA, the CDR3 is TGTGCCAGTACCCGGACAGCCAATCAGCCCCAGCATTTT. Its translation is CASTRTANQPQHF.